Sequencing of this TCR beta chain was carried out in a study of monozygotic twins with inflammatory bowel disease. CDR3 length: 13 residues. Per the germline V gene, CDR1 is ENHRY and CDR2 is SYGVKD. TCRdb re-called the 5' RACE reads; every CDR3 protein appears as one record, without DNA. The sample has 150,000 to 200,000 distinct CDR3 sequences. The chain combines TRBV10-3 with TRBJ1-1. Input material: blood. The source is a human donor with ulcerative colitis or Crohn's disease, or a healthy co-twin of an affected twin (not recorded which). CDR3 in amino acids: CAIRPSLNTEAFF.